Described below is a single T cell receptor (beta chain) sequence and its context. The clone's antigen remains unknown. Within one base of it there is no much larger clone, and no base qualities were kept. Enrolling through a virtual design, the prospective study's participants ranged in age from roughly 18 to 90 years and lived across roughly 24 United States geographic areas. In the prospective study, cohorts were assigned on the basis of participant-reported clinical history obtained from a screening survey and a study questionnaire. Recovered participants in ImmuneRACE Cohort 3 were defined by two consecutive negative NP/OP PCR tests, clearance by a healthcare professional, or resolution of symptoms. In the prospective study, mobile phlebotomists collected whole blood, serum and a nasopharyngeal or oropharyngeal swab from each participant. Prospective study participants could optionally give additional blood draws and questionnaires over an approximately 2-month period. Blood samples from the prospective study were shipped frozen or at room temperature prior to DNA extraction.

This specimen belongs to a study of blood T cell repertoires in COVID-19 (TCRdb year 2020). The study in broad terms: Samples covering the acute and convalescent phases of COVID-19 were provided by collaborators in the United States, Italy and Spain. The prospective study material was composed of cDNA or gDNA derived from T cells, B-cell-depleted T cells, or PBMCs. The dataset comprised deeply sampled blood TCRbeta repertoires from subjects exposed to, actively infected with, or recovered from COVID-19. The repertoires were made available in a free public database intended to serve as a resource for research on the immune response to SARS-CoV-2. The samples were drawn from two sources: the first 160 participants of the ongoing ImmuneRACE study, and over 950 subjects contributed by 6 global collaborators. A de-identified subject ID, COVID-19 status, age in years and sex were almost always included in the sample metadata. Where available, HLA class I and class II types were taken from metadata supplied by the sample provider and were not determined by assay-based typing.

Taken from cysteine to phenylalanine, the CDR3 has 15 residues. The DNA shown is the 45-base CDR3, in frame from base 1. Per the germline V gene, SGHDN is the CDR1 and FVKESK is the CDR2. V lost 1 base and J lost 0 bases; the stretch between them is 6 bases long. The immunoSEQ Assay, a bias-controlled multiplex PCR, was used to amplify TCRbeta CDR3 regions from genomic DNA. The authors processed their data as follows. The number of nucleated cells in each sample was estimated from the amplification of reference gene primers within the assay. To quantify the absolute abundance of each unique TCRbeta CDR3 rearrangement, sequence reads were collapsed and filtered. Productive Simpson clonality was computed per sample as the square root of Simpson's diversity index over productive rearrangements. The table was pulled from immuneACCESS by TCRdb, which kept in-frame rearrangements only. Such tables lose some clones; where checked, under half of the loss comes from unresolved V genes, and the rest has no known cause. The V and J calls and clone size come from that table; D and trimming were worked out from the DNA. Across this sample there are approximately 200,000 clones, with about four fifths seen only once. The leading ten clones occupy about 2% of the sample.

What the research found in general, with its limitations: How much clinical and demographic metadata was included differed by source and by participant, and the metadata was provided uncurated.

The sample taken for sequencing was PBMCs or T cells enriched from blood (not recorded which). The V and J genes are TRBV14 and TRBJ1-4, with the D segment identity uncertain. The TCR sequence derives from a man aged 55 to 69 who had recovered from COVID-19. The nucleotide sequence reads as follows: TGTGCCAGCAGCCAAGGGGCGTCAACTAATGAAAAACTGTTTTTT. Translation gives CASSQGASTNEKLFF.